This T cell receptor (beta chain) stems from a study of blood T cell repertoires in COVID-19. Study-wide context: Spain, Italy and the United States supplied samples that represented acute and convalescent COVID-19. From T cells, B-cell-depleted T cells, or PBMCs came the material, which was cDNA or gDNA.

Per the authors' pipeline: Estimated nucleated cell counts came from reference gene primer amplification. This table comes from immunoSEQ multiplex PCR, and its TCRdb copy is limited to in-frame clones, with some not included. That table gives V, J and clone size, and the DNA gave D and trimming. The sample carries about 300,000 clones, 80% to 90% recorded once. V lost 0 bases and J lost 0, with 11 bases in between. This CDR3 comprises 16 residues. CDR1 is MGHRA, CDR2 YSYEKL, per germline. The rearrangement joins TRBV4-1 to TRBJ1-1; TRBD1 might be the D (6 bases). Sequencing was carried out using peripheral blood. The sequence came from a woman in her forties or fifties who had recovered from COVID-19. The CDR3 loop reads CASSQDPDRLNTEAFF. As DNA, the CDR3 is TGCGCCAGCAGCCAAGACCCCGACAGGTTGAACACTGAAGCTTTCTTT.